This TCR beta chain was sequenced for a study of T cells in Graves' hyperthyroidism and ophthalmopathy. Study-wide findings and caveats: Within blood appeared most thyroid clonotypes that had expanded above 0.001.

Using RNA transcripts as the source, TCR beta CDR3 regions were amplified. HTBI primers drove first-round RT-PCR of the TCR CDR3. TCRdb used MiXCR to reprocess the multiplex PCR reads, holding one entry per CDR3 protein. In the table there are about 840,000 distinct CDR3 sequences, 38% of which are singletons. Diagnosis relied on clinical symptoms, serum thyroxine and TRAb, thyroid ultrasound and orbital computed tomography. A note on this clonotype: Its antigen is unknown.

The sequenced material came from blood. The receptor's source is a man between 18 and 29 years old with Graves' hyperthyroidism.

In DNA, the CDR3 is TGTGCCAGCAGCCGATGGGACAGTCTGGCCTCACCCCTCCACTTT. It specifies CASSRWDSLASPLHF. This rearrangement joins TRBV2 to TRBJ1-6; 7 bases are shared with TRBD1. This CDR3 comprises 15 residues. CDR1 and CDR2 from the germline V gene are SNHLY and FYNNEI. V dropped 6 bases and J dropped 10; count of bases not matched to a gene: 12.